The 14 T cell receptor beta chains listed next were all sequenced from one sample in a study of blood T cells in healthy people across ages. The authors ran a second PCR of about 7 to 11 cycles using a sample-barcoded 5' primer and a J-beta primer mix. TCRdb re-called the 5' RACE reads with MiXCR, one entry per CDR3 protein. The top ten clones hold approximately 7.7% of a sample with about 1,800,000 distinct CDR3 sequences, approximately 28% of them seen once. The source material was blood. These receptors were obtained from a young woman in good health.

This chain joins TRBV28 and TRBJ2-6, with D hard to call. The V end lost 2 bases, the J end lost 2 bases, and 7 bases lay between the germline ends. The CDR3 runs 15 residues. The V gene's germline CDR1 is MDHEN and CDR2 SYDVKM. The CDR3 coding sequence is TGTGCCAGCAGTTTAGTCTCACCTGGGGCCAACGTCCTGACTTTC. Its protein is CASSLVSPGANVLTF. Full variable domain (rest looked up from reference TRBV28 and TRBJ2-6): DVKVTQSSRYLVKRTGEKVFLECVQDMDHENMFWYRQDPGLGLRLIYFSYDVKMKEKGDIPEGYSVSREKKERFSLILESASTNQTSMYLCASSLVSPGANVLTFGAGSRLTVL.

The rearrangement uses TRBV4-3 and TRBJ2-1, with 8 bases fitting TRBD1. From germline, CDR1 is LGHNA and CDR2 YSLEER. The V and J ends lost 2 bases and 5 bases, in that order; junction bases with no gene match: 26. The CDR3 is 22 amino acids. Here the CDR3 reads CASSQNRGQGASLETLHNEQFF. In DNA form, the CDR3 reads TGCGCCAGCAGCCAAAATAGGGGGCAGGGGGCAAGTCTAGAGACTCTTCACAATGAGCAGTTCTTC.

This clonotype was seen a few times. V and J are TRBV13 and TRBJ2-7; 10 bases align to TRBD1. Per germline, CDR1 PRHDT and CDR2 FYEKMQ (reference sequence). Trimming at V came to 5 bases and at J to 5 bases, leaving 6 bases not matched to a gene. The CDR3 consists of 14 residues. The CDR3 spells CASSQPGTGDEQYF. DNA of the CDR3: TGTGCCAGCAGCCAACCCGGGACAGGGGACGAGCAGTACTTC.

This clonotype came up many times. One end of the junction fails to match germline, which may point to a read error. CDR3 protein: CASSPRTSTDTQYF. DNA for the CDR3: TGCGCCAGCAGCCCCAGGACCTCCACAGATACGCAGTATTTT. The J gene is TRBJ2-3, the V gene TRBV12-3 or TRBV12-4; D unclear. CDR3 length: 14 residues.

In this sample, this clonotype turned up a few times. The chain is built from TRBV6-5 and TRBJ2-4, with D unresolved. Looked up from germline, CDR1 is MNHEY and CDR2 is SVGAGI. This CDR3 contains 16 residues. V was pared by 9 bases and J by 3 bases, with 21 bases between. The CDR3 loop is CASQNLRGNNKNIQYF. Written as DNA, the CDR3 is TGTGCCAGTCAGAACTTACGAGGAAACAACAAAAACATTCAGTACTTC.

The chain is built from TRBV12-3 or TRBV12-4 and TRBJ2-5; D unresolved. The CDR3 has 15 amino acids. The V gene lost 3 bases and the J gene lost 4 bases, with 15 bases spanning the gap. CDR3 bases: TGTGCCAGCAGTTTTATCGGTGGTCCCGGAGAGACCCAGTACTTC. It is translated as CASSFIGGPGETQYF.

This clonotype has a handful of counts. The V gene is TRBV19, the J gene TRBJ2-7; 9 nucleotides agree with TRBD2. Germline lookup yields CDR1 LNHDA and CDR2 SQIVND (reference sequence). The CDR3 totals 14 residues. The junction had 1 base not matched to a gene; V was cut back by 1 base and J by 3 bases. CDR3 region: CASSIGSGSYEQYF. CDR3 DNA: TGTGCCAGTAGTATAGGTAGCGGGAGCTACGAGCAGTACTTC.

V is TRBV27 and J is TRBJ1-2; D not certain. From germline, CDR1 is MNHEY and CDR2 SMNVEV (reference sequence). The CDR3 runs 15 residues. V was trimmed by 0 bases and J by 6 bases, leaving 14 bases between them. The CDR3 protein is CASSLSWGGKDGYTF. Written as DNA, the CDR3 is TGTGCCAGCAGTTTATCGTGGGGAGGGAAAGATGGCTACACCTTC.

This clonotype was counted at least ten times. The chain has TRBV29-1 and TRBJ2-1; the D gene is possibly TRBD1 (6 bases). V dropped 5 bases and J dropped 10 bases, with 9 bases sitting between them. Germline CDR1 is SQVTM and CDR2 is ANQGSEA. The length of the CDR3 is 10 residues. DNA of the CDR3: TGCAGCGTTCACAGGGAAGAGCAGTTCTTC. Residues: CSVHREEQFF.

This clonotype was seen at least ten times. V and J are TRBV27 and TRBJ2-7, with TRBD1 matching over 7 bases. This CDR3 is 13 amino acids long. Germline trimming cut 6 bases from V and 0 bases from J; bases unmatched to any gene: 2. Germline CDR1 and CDR2: MNHEY and SMNVEV (reference sequence). CDR3 loop: CASRDRDSYEQYF. CDR3 DNA: TGTGCCAGCAGAGACAGGGACTCCTACGAGCAGTACTTC.

This clonotype was detected ten times or more. This sequence joins TRBV11-2 and TRBJ2-1; TRBD2 matches 10 bases. Germline CDR1 is SGHAT and CDR2 is FQNNGV. J lost 5 bases, V lost 4 bases, and 5 bases had no gene match. The CDR3 totals 15 residues. This CDR3 reads CASSSLAGADNEQFF. DNA of the CDR3: TGTGCCAGCAGCTCCCTAGCGGGAGCCGACAATGAGCAGTTCTTC. The whole variable domain, filled in from reference TRBV11-2 and TRBJ2-1, reads EAGVAQSPRYKIIEKRQSVAFWCNPISGHATLYWYQQILGQGPKLLIQFQNNGVVDDSQLPKDRFSAERLKGVDSTLKIQPAKLEDSAVYLCASSSLAGADNEQFFGPGTRLTVL.

The rearrangement links TRBV7-9 to TRBJ1-6; D might be TRBD1 (5 bases). V lost 3 bases and J lost 13, with 13 bases in between. The CDR3 extends over 13 amino acids. CDR1 SEHNR and CDR2 FQNEAQ come from the germline V gene (reference sequence). CDR3 DNA sequence: TGTGCCAGCAGCTTGGGGGGGGGTTACCCCCTCCACTTT. Its protein is CASSLGGGYPLHF.

In this sample, this clonotype turned up a few times. The genes are TRBV29-1 and TRBJ2-4; D gene ambiguous. The J call may be wrong; the DNA end is better matched by TRBJ2-7. This CDR3 is 13 amino acids long. Looked up from germline, CDR1 is SQVTM and CDR2 is ANQGSEA. This CDR3 is CSVAGAQAYEQYF. The CDR3 region has the DNA TGCAGCGTCGCAGGCGCCCAGGCCTACGAGCAGTACTTC.

This clonotype was found a few times. The V and J genes are TRBV5-5 and TRBJ2-3, with 14 nucleotides matching TRBD2. CDR1 is SGHKS and CDR2 is YYEKEE in the germline V gene (reference sequence). After removal of 4 bases from V and 8 bases from J, the junction contained 12 bases not matched to a gene. The CDR3 is 17 residues long. The CDR3 spells CASSPNRLAGGVATQYF. CDR3 DNA sequence: TGTGCCAGCAGCCCCAACCGACTAGCGGGAGGGGTGGCTACGCAGTATTTT.